The 11 T cell receptor beta chains below all came from one sample that was sequenced in a study of vaccination and CD4 T cells after COVID-19 (dated by TCRdb to the early 2020s). Their recognized antigens are unknown. Receptor amplification or capture employed PCR. These reads were obtained on an Illumina iSeq 100. TCR sequencing of DNA from cultured CD4+ T cells used the Oncomine TCR Beta short-read assay at the Johns Hopkins FTIC core. TCRdb reprocessed the public reads (quality trimming at Q25 with fastp, clone calling with MiXCR) and kept in-frame beta chains. When rows share a CDR3 protein, they turn into one entry using the most common DNA and genes. Present in this sample are roughly 7,500 distinct CDR3 sequences, roughly 53% of which were seen just once. The biggest ten clones account for 15% to 20% of the sample. Interpreted using the paper, the treatment or condition label stands for: roughly nine-day PBMC culture with coronavirus spike peptide pools or control peptides (ViraFEST assay).

Sequenced: CD4+ T cells from blood, cultured in vitro. The receptors come from a human donor who had recovered from COVID-19.

This clonotype was observed once. The J gene is TRBJ1-6, the V gene TRBV5-1; 7 bases match TRBD1. V lost 0 bases, J lost 5 bases, and 2 bases stayed unmatched. This CDR3 spans 15 amino acids. Germline CDR1 is SGHRS and CDR2 is YFSETQ. For the CDR3, the DNA is TGCGCCAGCAGCTTGGACAGGGGCAATAATTCACCCCTCCACTTT. Amino acid sequence: CASSLDRGNNSPLHF.

The V call is TRBV5-8, the J call TRBJ2-7; unclear D gene. Germline values: CDR1 SGHTS, CDR2 YDEGEE. The CDR3 sequence is 10 residues long. Trimming shortened V by 3 bases and J by 2 bases, and 0 bases separated the two germline ends. CDR3 DNA: TGTGCCAGCAGCTCCTACGAGCAGTACTTC. The encoded protein is CASSSYEQYF.

This chain uses TRBV7-2 with TRBJ1-6; D gene uncertain. V was shortened by 2 bases and J by 3 bases, with 8 bases between the two germline ends. The CDR3 spans 15 residues. Per germline, CDR1 SGHTA and CDR2 FQGNSA. The CDR3 region is CASSLSGNYNSPLHF. CDR3 DNA: TGTGCCAGCAGCTTATCCGGAAACTATAATTCACCCCTCCACTTT.

The V gene is TRBV10-3, the J gene TRBJ2-1; D is tentatively TRBD1 or TRBD2 (6 bases each). Per germline, CDR1 ENHRY and CDR2 SYGVKD. This CDR3 is built from 16 residues. Trimming stripped 6 bases from V and 6 bases from J, with 21 bases between. The CDR3 sequence: CAIRAGDGYGGNEQFF. CDR3 nucleotide sequence: TGTGCCATCAGGGCAGGGGACGGCTACGGGGGCAATGAGCAGTTCTTC.

This rearrangement joins TRBV20-1 to TRBJ2-3; D perhaps matches TRBD2 (5 bases). Germline V lookup: CDR1 DFQATT, CDR2 SNEGSKA (reference sequence). V lost 2 bases to trimming and J lost 2 bases, with 17 bases between them. The CDR3 has 16 amino acids. The CDR3 DNA is TGCAGTGCTAGACCCCTTAGCGACCCTAACACAGATACGCAGTATTTT. This translates into CSARPLSDPNTDTQYF.

The CDR3 DNA reads TGTGCCAGCAGTAATCTGGGGGCTGGAGGCTATGGCTACACCTTC. Translating gives CASSNLGAGGYGYTF. The rearrangement joins TRBV6-2 or TRBV6-3 to TRBJ1-2, with D perhaps TRBD1 (6 bases). The CDR3 runs 15 residues. Trimming pared 5 bases from V and 4 bases from J, leaving 17 bases between. From germline, CDR1 is MNHEY and CDR2 SVGEGT.

This clonotype was seen a single time. The CDR3, as DNA: TGTGCCAGCAGACCGGGACAGGGGGCTATAGATACGCAGCATTTT. This gives the protein CASRPGQGAIDTQHF. The chain employs TRBV6-1 and TRBJ2-3; 12 bases agree with TRBD1. The J call may be mistaken, given a closer DNA end match to TRBJ1-5. This CDR3 spans 15 amino acids. CDR1 MNHNS and CDR2 SASEGT come from the germline V gene.

The rearrangement joins TRBV11-2 to TRBJ2-7, with TRBD1 as a possible D gene (5 bases). There are 14 residues in the CDR3. Trimming cost V 5 bases and J 2 bases, with 13 bases left between them. Per the germline V gene, CDR1 is SGHAT and CDR2 is FQNNGV. This chain's CDR3 is CASSRPDRAYEQYF. The CDR3 bases are TGTGCCAGCAGCCGACCCGACAGAGCCTACGAGCAGTACTTC. The entire variable domain, with the rest obtained from reference TRBV11-2 and TRBJ2-7, is as follows: EAGVAQSPRYKIIEKRQSVAFWCNPISGHATLYWYQQILGQGPKLLIQFQNNGVVDDSQLPKDRFSAERLKGVDSTLKIQPAKLEDSAVYLCASSRPDRAYEQYFGPGTRLTVT.

This clonotype came up once. The chain recombines TRBV6-1 with TRBJ2-3; maybe TRBD2 (6 bases). Germline CDR1 is MNHNS and CDR2 is SASEGT. Trimming cost V 10 bases and J 4 bases, with 12 bases left between them. This CDR3 region has 12 residues. CDR3 sequence (DNA): TGTGCCACTCGACGGGAGTCAGATACGCAGTATTTT. As protein: CATRRESDTQYF.

V gene TRBV10-3 combines with J gene TRBJ1-5; D unresolved. This CDR3 contains 12 residues. V was shortened by 3 bases and J by 6 bases, with 6 bases between the two germline ends. The germline gives CDR1 ENHRY, CDR2 SYGVKD. In DNA, the CDR3 is TGTGCCATCAGTGACTTTGGTCAGCCCCAGCATTTT. Amino acids: CAISDFGQPQHF.

The J gene is TRBJ2-7, the V gene TRBV5-4, with D perhaps matching TRBD1 (5 bases). V lost 0 bases to trimming and J lost 1 base, with 11 bases between them. The germline V gene has CDR1 SGHNT and CDR2 YYREEE (reference sequence). This CDR3 region has 15 residues. As DNA, the CDR3 is TGTGCCAGCAGCTTGGGTGCTCAGGGTTCCTACGAGCAGTACTTC. This gives the protein CASSLGAQGSYEQYF.